The clone carrying this T cell receptor beta chain was recorded a few times. What it binds is unknown. This specimen comes from a study of T cells after yellow fever vaccination. Across the whole study: The fractions with low cell numbers were processed using SMART-Seq v4 Ultra Low Input.

Overall study findings and caveats: Some clonotypes, a small share, were shared between CD4 and CD8 compartments.

One entry per CDR3 protein results from TCRdb running MiXCR on the 5' RACE reads. The sample has about 110,000 distinct CDR3 sequences, 7.5% to 9.5% seen once. Per the germline V gene, CDR1 is GTSNPN and CDR2 is SVGIG (reference sequence). V was pared by 0 bases and J by 3 bases, with 11 bases between. The CDR3 extends over 14 amino acids. This chain connects TRBV30 to TRBJ1-2; the D is unclear. This TCR was sampled from a man aged 30-40 years who received the YFV17D yellow fever vaccine. The sample in question was CD8+ T cells sorted from PBMCs, obtained 45 days after the yellow fever booster vaccination. The CDR3 DNA reads TGTGCCTGGAGTGTAAGCGTTGGCGACTATGGCTACACCTTC. Encoded protein: CAWSVSVGDYGYTF. The full variable domain, its missing parts supplied by reference TRBV30 and TRBJ1-2, is SQTIHQWPATLVQPVGSPLSLECTVEGTSNPNLYWYRQAAGRGLQLLFYSVGIGQISSEVPQNLSASRPQDRQFILSSKKLLLSDSGFYLCAWSVSVGDYGYTFGSGTRLTVV.